The sequence of this T cell receptor (beta chain) was determined in a study of regulatory T cells in long-lasting Graves disease. Arm-PCR of CDR3 regions with iRepertoire HTBI primers generated TCR beta libraries. TCRdb used MiXCR to reprocess the multiplex PCR reads, holding one entry per CDR3 protein. Of some 280,000 distinct CDR3 sequences in the sample, 22% were seen once. Germline values: CDR1 MNHEY, CDR2 SMNVEV (reference sequence). The CDR3 contains 14 residues. The germline V and J ends were trimmed by 2 bases and 4 bases, with 12 bases remaining between them. Time point defined: persistent/refractory GD, antithyroid drugs over 5 years with positive TRAb. Making the TCR library involved RNA that had been extracted from PBMCs.

The chain employs TRBV27 and TRBJ2-7, with no clear D. The receptor's source is a female donor with Graves disease. The material was peripheral blood mononuclear cells (PBMCs), obtained when the disease was refractory, from a patient treated with antithyroid drugs. CDR3 in amino acids: CASSLDRTAYEQYF. The CDR3 bases are TGTGCCAGCAGTTTAGATCGGACCGCGTACGAGCAGTACTTC.